The entry below gives a single TCR beta chain sequence along with its context. The sample comes from a study of PD-L1 blockade in urothelial cancer. The overall study: Prior chemotherapy in patients spanned 0 to 3 regimens.

V lost 3 bases and J lost 2, with 7 bases in between. The CDR3 is 12 residues long. Germline CDR1 reads GTSNPN; CDR2 reads SVGIG (reference sequence). The assay was immunoSEQ multiplex PCR, and TCRdb's table has in-frame clones only and misses some. The sample consists of approximately 86,000 clones, around four fifths of them appearing once. Documented time point: pretreatment peripheral blood. Each patient gave between 1 and 8 samples of peripheral blood mononuclear cells, which were collected pretreatment and during treatment. The V and J genes are TRBV30 and TRBJ2-5, with D maybe TRBD2 (5 bases). The sequencing here drew on PBMCs, taken around atezolizumab (anti-PD-L1) treatment. This clonotype originated in a man aged 35 to 55 with urothelial cancer. The CDR3 sequence is CAWRGSQETQYF. DNA for the CDR3: TGTGCCTGGAGAGGGAGTCAAGAGACCCAGTACTTC.